The clone carrying this TCR beta chain has only one observation. The study recruited people aged roughly 18 to 89 years across around 23 US areas. The study assigned cohorts using participant-reported clinical history. In the original workflow: Researchers report that nucleated cell counts were estimated from reference gene primer amplification. The method was immunoSEQ multiplex PCR; TCRdb's version includes in-frame clones alone and lacks a portion of them. V, J and clone size are those of that table, while D and trimming were read from the DNA. The repertoire holds 350,000 or so clones, with about 92% as singletons. This record belongs to a study of blood T cell repertoires in COVID-19. Overall study context: The United States, Italy and Spain were the sources of the acute and convalescent COVID-19 samples.

From germline, CDR1 is SGHTA and CDR2 FQGTGA. Losses at the gene ends were 3 bases for V and 3 bases for J; bases not matched to a gene: 4. This CDR3 is built from 15 residues. This TCR was sampled from a woman aged 25 to 39 who had recovered from COVID-19. V is TRBV7-3 and J is TRBJ2-5; 10 bases line up with TRBD2. Sequences were obtained from PBMCs or T cells enriched from blood (not recorded which). The CDR3 region is CASSLSSGREETQYF. The CDR3 DNA reads as TGTGCCAGCAGCTTGTCAAGCGGGAGGGAAGAGACCCAGTACTTC.